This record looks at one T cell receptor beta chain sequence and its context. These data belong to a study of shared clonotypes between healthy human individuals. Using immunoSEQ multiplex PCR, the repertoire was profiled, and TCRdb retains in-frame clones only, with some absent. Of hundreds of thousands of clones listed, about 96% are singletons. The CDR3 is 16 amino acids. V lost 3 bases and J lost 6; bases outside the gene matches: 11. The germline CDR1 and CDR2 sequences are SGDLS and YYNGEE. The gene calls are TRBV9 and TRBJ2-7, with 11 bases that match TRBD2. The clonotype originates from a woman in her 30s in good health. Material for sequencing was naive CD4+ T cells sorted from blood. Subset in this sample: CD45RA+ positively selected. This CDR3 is CASSAELAGVRGEQYF. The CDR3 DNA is TGTGCCAGCAGCGCCGAACTAGCGGGAGTTCGCGGCGAGCAGTACTTC. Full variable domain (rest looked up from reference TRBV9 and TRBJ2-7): DSGVTQTPKHLITATGQRVTLRCSPRSGDLSVYWYQQSLDQGLQFLIQYYNGEERAKGNILERFSAQQFPDLHSELNLSSLELGDSALYFCASSAELAGVRGEQYFGPGTRLTVT.